These T cell receptor beta chains were read from a single sample in a study of blood T cell repertoires in COVID-19. Clones were read by immunoSEQ multiplex PCR, and TCRdb kept only the in-frame ones, dropping some. The data hold nearly 90,000 clones, with over 80% observed a single time. Sample: peripheral blood. The receptor set was obtained from a man of 80 years or more with acute or convalescent COVID-19. CDR3s include the opening cysteine and the closing phenylalanine or tryptophan. The order of the fields is J gene, V gene, CDR3 length, CDR3 protein.

>TRBJ2-1|TRBV30|15
CAWTLTSGSYNEQFF
>TRBJ1-1|TRBV3-1/TRBV3-2|13
CASIGRANTEAFF
>TRBJ2-1|TRBV4-2|15
CASSQDRLAGGGQFF
>TRBJ2-1|TRBV30|15
CAWSFSGRVGNEQFF
>TRBJ1-4|TRBV5-5|16
CASSFFQGATNEKLFF
>TRBJ1-2|TRBV6-2/TRBV6-3|14
CASSYHRGIDGYTF
>TRBJ2-1|TRBV18|18
CASSPPGQRTPPGNEQFF
>TRBJ1-6|TRBV11-2|15
CASSPTGGYNSPLHF
>TRBJ1-4|TRBV5-1|15
CASSWGTTTNEKLFF
>TRBJ2-7|TRBV20-1|11
CSARDSYEQYF
>TRBJ2-7|TRBV29-1|12
CSVDGGSEKQYF
>TRBJ2-1|TRBV7-2|15
CASSLMSGSYNEQFF
>TRBJ1-1|TRBV6-2/TRBV6-3|16
CASSYPFPTGNTEAFF
>TRBJ2-5|TRBV4-1|16
CASSQGTSGTQETQYF
>TRBJ1-1|TRBV7-2|17
CASSLAPGSPMNTEAFF
>TRBJ2-3|TRBV19|18
CASSISGLAGRNTDTQYF
>TRBJ2-7|TRBV27|14
CASSFRGSGYEQYF
>TRBJ1-3|TRBV6-5|14
CASRDTYSGNTIYF
>TRBJ1-2|TRBV6-5|13
CATHRGPSYGYTF
>TRBJ2-7|TRBV10-3|15
CAISEASGRSYEQYF
>TRBJ1-4|TRBV9|17
CASSSQTGPATNEKLFF
>TRBJ2-3|TRBV18|14
CASSPPTRADTQYF
>TRBJ2-1|TRBV5-4|16
CASSSRGSGYYNEQFF
>TRBJ1-1|TRBV19|13
CASSVRDTTEAFF